Here is one T cell receptor (beta chain) with its context. What it recognizes is unknown. The data originate from a study of cytomegalovirus exposure and HLA in healthy donors. Study results and caveats: HLA alleles were associated with fewer than 20,000 TCR beta sequences in a later analysis at 0.05 false discovery rate. Data from an earlier analysis indicated that most TCR beta V segments were productive either about 87% or about 30% of the time.

PCR was performed using 60 Vbeta and 13 Jbeta primers. Original processing notes: Among the unique TCR beta chains that a later analysis counted, about 85 million in all, some 10 million were shared. The data were produced by immunoSEQ multiplex PCR, yet TCRdb's version contains in-frame clones alone and is incomplete. The V and J calls and the clone size are those of that table, but D and trimming were determined from the DNA. The sample yields roughly 120,000 clones, roughly four fifths seen once. The CDR3 contains 14 residues. Trimming cost V 3 bases and J 4 bases, with 13 bases left between them. Germline V gene data show CDR1 as SQVTM and CDR2 as ANQGSEA.

The source material was PBMCs. This sequence originates from a man aged 35-49 years in good health and CMV-seronegative. The chain couples TRBV29-1 to TRBJ2-1; D perhaps matches TRBD2 (6 bases). The CDR3 DNA reads as TGCAGCGTTGAGTGGGGAGGACGTTACAATGAGCAGTTCTTC. Its translation is CSVEWGGRYNEQFF.